The 9 T cell receptor beta chains below were found in one sample sequenced in a study of blood T cell repertoires in COVID-19. The assay was immunoSEQ multiplex PCR, and TCRdb's table has in-frame clones only and misses some. The table includes a few hundred thousand clones, roughly 90% detected once. Sequenced: PBMCs or T cells enriched from blood (not recorded which). The receptors stem from a man aged 25-45 years who had been exposed to COVID-19.

The V gene is TRBV6-1, the J gene TRBJ2-5, with D perhaps TRBD1 (5 bases). There are 17 residues in the CDR3. The germline V and J ends were trimmed by 0 bases and 5 bases, with 19 bases remaining between them. Germline CDR1 is MNHNS and CDR2 is SASEGT. The CDR3 DNA reads TGTGCCAGCAGTGAAGCGCTTCCAGGGCGGTTGAGGGAGACCCAGTACTTC. As protein: CASSEALPGRLRETQYF.

V usage is TRBV15 and J usage is TRBJ1-1; TRBD1 might be the D (5 bases). The germline V gene encodes CDR1 LNHNV and CDR2 YYDKDF (reference sequence). The germline V and J ends were trimmed by 8 bases and 5 bases, with 21 bases remaining between them. CDR3 length equals 15 residues. The CDR3 sequence: CATSRRVSGGTEAFF. CDR3 DNA: TGTGCCACCTCGAGGAGGGTCTCGGGGGGAACTGAAGCTTTCTTT.

This chain joins TRBV5-1 and TRBJ2-2, with D possibly TRBD1 on 6 matching bases. V was clipped by 2 bases and J by 5 bases, with 16 bases between them. The CDR3 runs to 16 residues. Germline loops: CDR1 SGHRS, CDR2 YFSETQ. CDR3 amino acids: CASSFRTAERTGELFF. The CDR3, as DNA: TGCGCCAGCAGCTTCAGGACAGCCGAACGGACCGGGGAGCTGTTTTTT.

The rearrangement uses TRBV6-1 and TRBJ2-2, with D possibly being TRBD2 (7 bases). V dropped 0 bases and J dropped 6 bases, with 17 bases sitting between them. The CDR3 extends over 17 amino acids. The germline V gene encodes CDR1 MNHNS and CDR2 SASEGT. DNA for the CDR3: TGTGCCAGCAGTGAAGCGCGCACGTGGGGGGGCCCCGGGGAGCTGTTTTTT. Translated, it gives CASSEARTWGGPGELFF.

The V and J genes are TRBV29-1 and TRBJ2-1; weak D call: TRBD1 (5 bases). V was clipped by 4 bases and J by 4 bases, with 17 bases between them. Germline lookup yields CDR1 SQVTM and CDR2 ANQGSEA. There are 15 residues in the CDR3. The CDR3 DNA is TGCAGCGTTGCCTTGACAGCGAGACCTTACAATGAGCAGTTCTTC. This translates into CSVALTARPYNEQFF.

This CDR3 reads CASSQDLGTYEQFF. The CDR3 coding sequence is TGCGCCAGCAGCCAAGATCTGGGGACATATGAGCAGTTCTTC. This chain connects TRBV4-1 to TRBJ2-1; a possible D gene is TRBD1 (6 bases). The germline V and J ends were trimmed by 0 bases and 8 bases, with 11 bases remaining between them. The length of the CDR3 is 14 residues. The germline V gene encodes CDR1 MGHRA and CDR2 YSYEKL.

The chain is built from TRBV6-5 and TRBJ2-1; 12 bases line up with TRBD2. CDR3 size: 15 residues. Germline assignment: CDR1 MNHEY and CDR2 SVGAGI. V lost 6 bases and J lost 7; bases outside the gene matches: 7. The CDR3 sequence: CASSFRTSGDNEQFF. The CDR3, as DNA: TGTGCCAGCAGCTTCAGGACTAGCGGGGATAATGAGCAGTTCTTC.

The V gene is TRBV29-1, the J gene TRBJ2-7; D possibly corresponds to TRBD2 (5 bases). Trimming cost V 5 bases and J 2 bases, with 10 bases left between them. The V gene's germline CDR1 is SQVTM and CDR2 ANQGSEA. The CDR3 contains 12 residues. The CDR3 DNA reads TGCAGCGTTAGCGGCGGAGCCTACGAGCAGTACTTC. Amino acids: CSVSGGAYEQYF.

The chain couples TRBV7-3 to TRBJ1-1; TRBD1 might be the D (6 bases). Trimming stripped 1 base from V and 0 bases from J, with 9 bases between. This CDR3 region has 15 residues. Per the germline V gene, CDR1 is SGHTA and CDR2 is FQGTGA. CDR3 region: CASSLIRGMNTEAFF. The CDR3 DNA follows: TGTGCCAGCAGCTTAATTAGGGGGATGAACACTGAAGCTTTCTTT.